Shown below are 2 T cell receptor beta chains from a single sample sequenced in a study of T-cell memory formation after mild COVID-19 (TCRdb year 2021). Libraries came from 5' RACE. TCRdb lists the instrument as Illumina NovaSeq 6000. Clones were called with MiXCR by TCRdb after fastp trimmed the public reads at Q25, and only in-frame beta chains were retained. A single entry per CDR3 protein holds the most common genes and DNA from its merged rows. Within this sample are approximately 99,000 distinct CDR3 sequences, with roughly a sixth of them counted one time only. The ten largest clones take up approximately 5.1% of the sample. Sequencing was carried out using PBMCs or a T cell subset sorted from them (not recorded which). The source of these receptors is a man aged 18 to 30 who had mild COVID-19 (a few samples of this study predate the infection). The sample titles of this study are shuffled in the database, so cell type and time point are left out; the donor was told from shared clones.

The chain uses TRBV5-1 and TRBJ2-4, with TRBD1 identical over 7 bases. Germline loops: CDR1 SGHRS, CDR2 YFSETQ. The length of the CDR3 is 14 residues. With V trimmed by 0 bases and J by 6 bases, 3 bases remained unmatched. The CDR3: CASSLDPGGNIQYF. The CDR3 DNA sequence: TGCGCCAGCAGCTTGGACCCAGGGGGAAACATTCAGTACTTC. Based on the CDR3 plus reference TRBV5-1 and TRBJ2-4, the full variable domain is KAGVTQTPRYLIKTRGQQVTLSCSPISGHRSVSWYQQTPGQGLQFLFEYFSETQRNKGNFPGRFSGRQFSNSRSEMNVSTLELGDSALYLCASSLDPGGNIQYFGAGTRLSVL.

A few counts support this clonotype. The chain links TRBV20-1 to TRBJ2-3; no clear D. The CDR3 has 15 residues. V lost 3 bases and J lost 5, with 18 bases in between. The germline V gene encodes CDR1 DFQATT and CDR2 SNEGSKA (reference sequence). In nucleotides, the CDR3 is TGCAGTGCTAGGGCCTCAGACCTCGCCCAAGATACGCAGTATTTT. Translating gives CSARASDLAQDTQYF.